This T cell receptor (beta chain) was identified during a study of patients and donors after allogeneic stem cell transplantation. In TCRdb, the RT-PCR reads were re-called with MiXCR into one record per CDR3 protein. The sample consists of 200,000 to 250,000 distinct CDR3 sequences, roughly an eighth of them appearing once. This clonotype originated in a human donor who was either an allogeneic HSCT recipient or a stem cell or donor lymphocyte infusion donor (not recorded which). It is not recorded whose cells these are; they may come from a transplant donor. Sequencing was carried out using blood, either unsorted or a sorted T cell fraction (not recorded which).

The CDR3 DNA reads TGTGCCAGCAACAAAGGGGACAGGCCATCCTACGAGCAGTACTTC. Its translation is CASNKGDRPSYEQYF. The chain combines TRBV11-1 with TRBJ2-7, with 8 bases aligning to TRBD1. Germline V gene data show CDR1 as SGHAT and CDR2 as FQDESV (reference sequence). The CDR3 is 15 residues long. With V trimmed by 7 bases and J by 1 base, 9 bases remained unmatched.